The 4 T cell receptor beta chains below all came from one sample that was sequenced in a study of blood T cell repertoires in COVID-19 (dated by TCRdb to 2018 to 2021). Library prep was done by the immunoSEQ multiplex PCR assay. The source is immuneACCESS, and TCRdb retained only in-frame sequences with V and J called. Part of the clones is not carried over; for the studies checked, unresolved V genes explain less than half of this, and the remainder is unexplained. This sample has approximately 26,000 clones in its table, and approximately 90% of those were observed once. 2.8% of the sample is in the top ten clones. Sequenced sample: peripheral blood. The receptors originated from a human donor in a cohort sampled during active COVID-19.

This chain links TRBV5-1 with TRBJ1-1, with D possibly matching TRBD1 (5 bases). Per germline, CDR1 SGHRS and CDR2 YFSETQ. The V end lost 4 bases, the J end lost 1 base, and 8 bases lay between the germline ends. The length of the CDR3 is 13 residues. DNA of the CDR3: TGCGCCAGCAGCGTCACAGGGAACACTGAAGCTTTCTTT. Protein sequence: CASSVTGNTEAFF.

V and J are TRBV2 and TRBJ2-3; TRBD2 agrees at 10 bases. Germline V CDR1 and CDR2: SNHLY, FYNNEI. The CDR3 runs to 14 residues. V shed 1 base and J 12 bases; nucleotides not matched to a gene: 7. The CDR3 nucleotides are TGTGCCAGCAGTGAAGGGACTAGCGGAGGGGGACAGTATTTT. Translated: CASSEGTSGGGQYF.

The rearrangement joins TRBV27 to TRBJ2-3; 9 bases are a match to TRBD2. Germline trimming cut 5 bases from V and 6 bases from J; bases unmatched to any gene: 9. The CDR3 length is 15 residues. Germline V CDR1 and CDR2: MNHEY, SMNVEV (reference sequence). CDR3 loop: CASSPLLAGFDTQYF. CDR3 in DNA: TGTGCCAGCAGTCCCCTCCTAGCGGGATTTGATACGCAGTATTTT.

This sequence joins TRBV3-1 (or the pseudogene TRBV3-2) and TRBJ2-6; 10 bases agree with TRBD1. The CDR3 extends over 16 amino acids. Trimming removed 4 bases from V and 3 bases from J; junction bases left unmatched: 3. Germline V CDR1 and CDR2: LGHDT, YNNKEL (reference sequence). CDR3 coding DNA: TGTGCCAGCAGCCGACAGGGGGCAAGTGGGGCCAACGTCCTGACTTTC. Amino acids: CASSRQGASGANVLTF.